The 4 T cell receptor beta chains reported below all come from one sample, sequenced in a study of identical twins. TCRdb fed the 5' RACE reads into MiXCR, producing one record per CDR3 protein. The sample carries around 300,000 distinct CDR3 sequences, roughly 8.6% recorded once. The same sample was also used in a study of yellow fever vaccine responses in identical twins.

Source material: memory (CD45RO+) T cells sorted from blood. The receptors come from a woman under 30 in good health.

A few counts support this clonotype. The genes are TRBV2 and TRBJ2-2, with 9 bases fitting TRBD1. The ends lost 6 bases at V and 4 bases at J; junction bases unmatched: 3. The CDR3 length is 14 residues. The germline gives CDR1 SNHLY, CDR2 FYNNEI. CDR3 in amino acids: CASRGTGRTGELFF. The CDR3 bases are TGTGCCAGCAGAGGGACAGGGCGCACCGGGGAGCTGTTTTTT.

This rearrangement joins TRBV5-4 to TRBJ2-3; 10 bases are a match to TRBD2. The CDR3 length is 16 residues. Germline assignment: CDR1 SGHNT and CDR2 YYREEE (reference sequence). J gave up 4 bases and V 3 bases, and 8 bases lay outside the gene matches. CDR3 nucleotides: TGTGCCAGCAGCTCACTAGCGGGATTAAGTTCAGATACGCAGTATTTT. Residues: CASSSLAGLSSDTQYF.

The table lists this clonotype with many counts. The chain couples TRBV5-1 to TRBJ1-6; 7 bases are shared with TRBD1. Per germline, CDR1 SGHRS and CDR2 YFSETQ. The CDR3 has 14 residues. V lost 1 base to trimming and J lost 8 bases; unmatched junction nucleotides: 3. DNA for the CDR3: TGCGCCAGCAGCTTGACAGGGGAGGATTCACCCCTCCACTTT. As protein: CASSLTGEDSPLHF.

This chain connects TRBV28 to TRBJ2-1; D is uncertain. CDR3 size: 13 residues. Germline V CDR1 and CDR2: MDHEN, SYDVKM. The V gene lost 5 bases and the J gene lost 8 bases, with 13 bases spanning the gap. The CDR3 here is CASSTFRVYEQFF. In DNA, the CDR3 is TGTGCCAGCAGTACCTTTAGAGTCTATGAGCAGTTCTTC.